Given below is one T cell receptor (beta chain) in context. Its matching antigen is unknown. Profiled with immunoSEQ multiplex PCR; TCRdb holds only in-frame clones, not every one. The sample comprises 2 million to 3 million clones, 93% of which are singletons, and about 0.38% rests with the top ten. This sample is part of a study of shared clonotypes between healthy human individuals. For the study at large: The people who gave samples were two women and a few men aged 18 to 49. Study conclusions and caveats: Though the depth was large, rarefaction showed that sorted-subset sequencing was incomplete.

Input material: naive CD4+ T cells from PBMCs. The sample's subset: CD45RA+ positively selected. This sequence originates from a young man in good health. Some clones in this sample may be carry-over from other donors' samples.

The CDR3 region is CASSLGTSQYF. For the CDR3, the DNA is TGTGCCAGCAGCCTCGGGACGTCTCAGTACTTC. The J gene is TRBJ2-4, the V gene TRBV7-9, with D tentatively TRBD1 or TRBD2 (5 bases each). The CDR3 sequence is 11 residues long. V was pared by 5 bases and J by 12 bases, with 11 bases between. Germline V lookup: CDR1 SEHNR, CDR2 FQNEAQ (reference sequence).